These 5 T cell receptor beta chains share one sample of origin, sequenced in a study of blood T cell repertoires in COVID-19. Sequenced by immunoSEQ multiplex PCR; TCRdb stores in-frame clones only, minus some. This table has roughly 180,000 clones, roughly 88% appearing once. Specimen: peripheral blood. These receptors all stem from a man aged 80 or over with COVID-19, enrolled during active disease.

The chain couples TRBV19 to TRBJ2-5, with D possibly matching TRBD1 (5 bases). V dropped 5 bases and J dropped 0 bases, with 13 bases sitting between them. Germline V gene sequence: CDR1 LNHDA, CDR2 SQIVND (reference sequence). CDR3 length equals 15 residues. CDR3 region: CASSLGQGYQETQYF. CDR3 bases: TGTGCCAGTAGTTTGGGTCAGGGTTACCAAGAGACCCAGTACTTC.

This clone appeared a single time. The chain carries TRBV25-1 and TRBJ1-1; D is ambiguous. The germline gives CDR1 MGHDK, CDR2 SYGVNS. V was shortened by 7 bases and J by 6 bases, with 18 bases between the two germline ends. This CDR3 is 14 amino acids long. CDR3 residues: CASMETRRLAEAFF. In DNA, the CDR3 is TGTGCCAGCATGGAAACGAGGAGATTGGCTGAAGCTTTCTTT. Supplemented by reference TRBV25-1 and TRBJ1-1, the full variable domain reads EADIYQTPRYLVIGTGKKITLECSQTMGHDKMYWYQQDPGMELHLIHYSYGVNSTEKGDLSSESTVSRIRTEHFPLTLESARPSHTSQYLCASMETRRLAEAFFGQGTRLTVV.

The genes are TRBV5-6 and TRBJ1-1; 7 bases map to TRBD1. The V and J ends lost 4 bases and 5 bases, in that order; junction bases with no gene match: 14. The CDR3 spans 16 residues. The germline CDR1 and CDR2 sequences are SGHDT and YYEEEE. This CDR3 reads CASSLNLRGKRTEAFF. The CDR3 DNA reads TGTGCCAGCAGCCTGAACCTCAGGGGGAAAAGGACTGAAGCTTTCTTT.

V is TRBV6-2 or TRBV6-3 and J is TRBJ2-1; 10 bases map to TRBD1. Unmatched junction bases numbered 7, after V lost 2 bases and J lost 6 bases. The CDR3 totals 16 residues. Germline V lookup: CDR1 MNHEY, CDR2 SVGEGT. The chain's CDR3 is CASSYALRDRGNEQFF. CDR3 bases: TGTGCCAGCAGTTACGCTTTGCGGGACAGGGGCAATGAGCAGTTCTTC.

This clone came up a few times. In the same sample, other DNA sequences code for this CDR3. The CDR3 DNA reads TGTGCCAGCAGCCCAGGGGGCTACGAGCAGTACTTC. Protein sequence: CASSPGGYEQYF. This chain joins TRBV12-3 or TRBV12-4 and TRBJ2-7; 7 nucleotides line up with TRBD1. V dropped 6 bases and J dropped 3; count of bases not matched to a gene: 2. The CDR3 loop spans 12 amino acids.